Presented here are 23 T cell receptor beta chains from one specimen sequenced in a study of blood T cell repertoires in COVID-19. The repertoire was sequenced with immunoSEQ multiplex PCR; TCRdb's copy has only in-frame clones and lacks some. The sample has over 150,000 clones; 65% to 90% are singletons. Sequencing used PBMCs or T cells enriched from blood (not recorded which). These receptors came from a man in his forties or fifties who had recovered from COVID-19.

The chain is built from TRBV27 and TRBJ1-6, with TRBD1 matching over 10 bases. J lost 6 bases, V lost 5 bases, and 7 bases had no gene match. The CDR3 has 16 amino acids. CDR1 is MNHEY and CDR2 is SMNVEV in the germline V gene (reference sequence). In DNA form, the CDR3 reads TGTGCCAGCAGTCGTCGACAGGGGGCGCGTAATTCACCCCTCCACTTT. This gives the protein CASSRRQGARNSPLHF.

This chain uses TRBV3-1 (or the pseudogene TRBV3-2) with TRBJ1-6, with a possible D match to TRBD1 (6 bases). Germline CDR1 reads LGHDT; CDR2 reads YNNKEL (reference sequence). Trimming stripped 4 bases from V and 8 bases from J, with 21 bases between. This CDR3 is 17 amino acids long. The CDR3 spells CASSRFGYQGLDSPLHF. The CDR3 nucleotides read TGTGCCAGCAGCCGGTTCGGGTACCAGGGGTTGGATTCACCCCTCCACTTT.

The chain uses TRBV7-6 and TRBJ1-3, with D tentatively TRBD1 (5 bases). The V gene lost 10 bases and the J gene lost 2 bases, with 15 bases spanning the gap. The CDR3 totals 14 residues. Germline CDR1 SGHVS, CDR2 FNYEAQ. The CDR3 sequence: CAILPDITGNTIYF. The CDR3 nucleotides are TGTGCCATCTTGCCGGACATTACTGGAAACACCATATATTTT.

The chain recombines TRBV24-1 with TRBJ2-7, with D possibly TRBD2 on 5 matching bases. The CDR3 has 16 residues. The germline V and J ends were trimmed by 0 bases and 4 bases, with 15 bases remaining between them. Germline CDR1 reads KGHDR; CDR2 reads SFDVKD. In DNA, the CDR3 is TGTGCCACCAGTGATTTGTCCCCAGGAGGAAAATACGAGCAGTACTTC. This codes for CATSDLSPGGKYEQYF.

The chain carries TRBV19 and TRBJ2-1; 9 nucleotides match TRBD2. The CDR3 sequence is 12 residues long. In germline, CDR1 is LNHDA, CDR2 SQIVND (reference sequence). CDR3 DNA sequence: TGTGCTAGCGGGAGCTCCTACAATGAGCAGTTCTTC. Residues: CASGSSYNEQFF.

The gene calls are TRBV19 and TRBJ1-4; possibly TRBD1 for D (6 bases). CDR3 size: 17 residues. The germline V and J ends were trimmed by 9 bases and 3 bases, with 23 bases remaining between them. Germline CDR1 is LNHDA and CDR2 is SQIVND (reference sequence). The DNA of the CDR3 is TGTGCCAGCCTTCCAGGGGTCGGAGGCACGGCTAATGAAAAACTGTTTTTT. Protein sequence: CASLPGVGGTANEKLFF. Looking up the rest from reference TRBV19 and TRBJ1-4 gives the full variable domain: DGGITQSPKYLFRKEGQNVTLSCEQNLNHDAMYWYRQDPGQGLRLIYYSQIVNDFQKGDIAEGYSVSREKKESFPLTVTSAQKNPTAFYLCASLPGVGGTANEKLFFGSGTQLSVL.

This CDR3 is CAGKVQGASETQYF. The CDR3, as DNA: TGTGCCGGCAAAGTCCAGGGGGCGTCGGAGACCCAGTACTTC. The chain joins TRBV7-9 to TRBJ2-5; 8 bases fit TRBD1. The CDR3 has 14 amino acids. V shed 11 bases and J 5 bases; nucleotides not matched to a gene: 13. The germline gives CDR1 SEHNR, CDR2 FQNEAQ (reference sequence).

The V and J genes are TRBV6-4 and TRBJ2-1; D is uncertain. CDR1 MRHNA and CDR2 SNTAGT come from the germline V gene. CDR3 length equals 16 residues. The V end lost 2 bases, the J end lost 0 bases, and 11 bases lay between the germline ends. CDR3 in amino acids: CASSDRDSSSYNEQFF. For the CDR3, the DNA is TGTGCCAGCAGTGACCGCGACTCGAGCTCCTACAATGAGCAGTTCTTC.

The chain joins TRBV18 to TRBJ1-5; TRBD1 matches 9 bases. Germline CDR1 KGHSH, CDR2 LQKENI. The ends lost 3 bases at V and 6 bases at J; junction bases unmatched: 12. CDR3 size: 17 residues. CDR3 sequence: CASSPGQGTSTTQPQHF. CDR3 DNA sequence: TGTGCCAGCTCACCTGGACAGGGGACTTCTACCACTCAGCCCCAGCATTTT.

This clone was counted between two and nine times. The identical CDR3 is also encoded by other nucleotide sequences in the sample. This chain links TRBV3-1 (or the pseudogene TRBV3-2) with TRBJ2-5; 10 bases line up with TRBD2. V gave up 1 base and J gave up 2 bases; unmatched junction bases: 1. In germline, CDR1 is LGHDT, CDR2 YNNKEL (reference sequence). This CDR3 has 15 amino acids. CDR3 DNA: TGTGCCAGCAGCCAAGGGACTAGCGGACAAGAGACCCAGTACTTC. This encodes CASSQGTSGQETQYF.

The chain recombines TRBV30 with TRBJ1-5; D not resolved. V shed 0 bases and J shed 0 bases, with 21 bases lying between them. Germline V CDR1 and CDR2: GTSNPN, SVGIG (reference sequence). This CDR3 contains 19 residues. The CDR3 sequence is CAWSVPDALQPYSNQPQHF. DNA of the CDR3: TGTGCCTGGAGTGTCCCCGACGCCTTACAGCCATATAGCAATCAGCCCCAGCATTTT.

There are many counts of this clone. This specimen includes other DNA sequences encoding the same CDR3. The chain couples TRBV7-6 to TRBJ1-1; a weak D match, TRBD1 (5 bases). The CDR3 consists of 14 residues. V was pared by 5 bases and J by 1 base, with 11 bases between. Germline V CDR1 and CDR2: SGHVS, FNYEAQ. The CDR3 loop is CASSLGEGNTEAFF. Written as DNA, the CDR3 is TGTGCCAGCAGCCTAGGGGAGGGGAACACTGAAGCTTTCTTT.

The chain carries TRBV6-6 and TRBJ2-3; TRBD1 aligns across 8 bases. J gave up 3 bases and V 4 bases, and 9 bases lay outside the gene matches. Germline assignment: CDR1 MNHNY and CDR2 SVGAGI (reference sequence). This CDR3 spans 16 amino acids. The CDR3: CASSFSDRVRTDTQYF. The CDR3 DNA reads as TGTGCCAGCAGTTTCTCGGACAGGGTCCGAACAGATACGCAGTATTTT.

The rearrangement uses TRBV6-1 and TRBJ1-2; D ambiguous. V lost 3 bases and J 4 bases, leaving 6 bases between the germline ends. Per germline, CDR1 MNHNS and CDR2 SASEGT. The CDR3 spans 12 residues. The CDR3 DNA sequence: TGTGCCAGCAGTGATCCCGGCTATGGCTACACCTTC. Protein: CASSDPGYGYTF.

This rearrangement joins TRBV4-2 to TRBJ2-3, with 8 positions matching TRBD2. CDR1 and CDR2 from the germline V gene are LGHNA and YNFKEQ. Trimming removed 3 bases from V and 1 base from J; junction bases left unmatched: 9. CDR3 length equals 17 residues. CDR3 sequence reads: CASSHETSAEGTDTQYF. The CDR3 coding sequence is TGTGCCAGCAGCCACGAGACTAGCGCGGAGGGCACAGATACGCAGTATTTT.

This clone was seen only a few times. This chain joins TRBV27 and TRBJ2-1, with D unclear. Germline CDR1 MNHEY, CDR2 SMNVEV (reference sequence). The CDR3 has 15 residues. Trimming pared 8 bases from V and 8 bases from J, leaving 22 bases between. The DNA of the CDR3 is TGTGCCAGCGGCCTCTGGGCCTCCGTGCAGGATGAGCAGTTCTTC. The encoded protein is CASGLWASVQDEQFF.

Remarks on this clone: Other DNA sequences in the same sample also yield this CDR3. This chain connects TRBV10-1 to TRBJ2-1, with 14 bases matching TRBD2. CDR1 is WNHNN and CDR2 is SYGVQD in the germline V gene (reference sequence). The CDR3 has 16 amino acids. Germline trimming cut 1 base from V and 7 bases from J; bases unmatched to any gene: 3. The CDR3 reads CASSELGTSGSNEQFF. In DNA form, the CDR3 reads TGCGCCAGCAGTGAGTTAGGGACTAGCGGGAGTAATGAGCAGTTCTTC.

This chain uses TRBV29-1 with TRBJ2-3, with 7 bases identical to TRBD2. The germline CDR1 and CDR2 sequences are SQVTM and ANQGSEA. The CDR3 length is 12 residues. With 3 bases clipped from V and 5 bases from J, the junction kept 2 bases outside the gene matches. CDR3 region: CSVDSSGDTQYF. The DNA for the CDR3 is TGCAGCGTTGACTCTAGCGGAGATACGCAGTATTTT.

J is TRBJ2-1 and V is TRBV6-5; 10 bases are a match to TRBD2. V trimming: 7 bases; J trimming: 6 bases; junction bases outside the gene matches: 6. The CDR3 covers 14 residues. Germline CDR1 and CDR2: MNHEY and SVGAGI. This CDR3 reads CASTQREGLNEQFF. CDR3 nucleotide sequence: TGTGCCAGCACGCAGCGGGAGGGTCTCAATGAGCAGTTCTTC.

V gene TRBV10-3 combines with J gene TRBJ2-3; 12 bases fit TRBD2. With 5 bases clipped from V and 4 bases from J, the junction kept 4 bases outside the gene matches. The CDR3 runs 15 residues. In germline, CDR1 is ENHRY, CDR2 SYGVKD. CDR3 sequence: CAISLTSGSPDTQYF. CDR3 DNA sequence: TGTGCCATCAGTTTGACTAGCGGGAGCCCAGATACGCAGTATTTT.

The V call is TRBV3-1 (or the pseudogene TRBV3-2), the J call TRBJ2-7, with TRBD1 matching 9 bases. Germline CDR1 and CDR2: LGHDT and YNNKEL (reference sequence). The CDR3 has 16 residues. The V and J ends lost 2 bases and 4 bases, in that order; junction bases with no gene match: 9. The CDR3 nucleotides are TGTGCCAGCAGCCAAACTGATACAGGGGGCGCGTACGAGCAGTACTTC. Encoded protein: CASSQTDTGGAYEQYF.

The rearrangement joins TRBV9 to TRBJ1-2; 11 bases are shared with TRBD1. The germline gives CDR1 SGDLS, CDR2 YYNGEE. This CDR3 is built from 14 residues. The V and J ends lost 4 bases and 5 bases, in that order; junction bases with no gene match: 4. CDR3 loop: CASSIGQGAYGYTF. CDR3 in DNA: TGTGCCAGCAGCATTGGACAGGGGGCGTATGGCTACACCTTC. Using reference TRBV9 and TRBJ1-2 for the parts outside the CDR3, the full variable domain is DSGVTQTPKHLITATGQRVTLRCSPRSGDLSVYWYQQSLDQGLQFLIQYYNGEERAKGNILERFSAQQFPDLHSELNLSSLELGDSALYFCASSIGQGAYGYTFGSGTRLTVV.

The chain joins TRBV7-2 to TRBJ2-7, with D perhaps matching TRBD2 (6 bases). V was trimmed by 5 bases and J by 3 bases, leaving 20 bases between them. The germline V gene has CDR1 SGHTA and CDR2 FQGNSA. This CDR3 is 16 amino acids long. CDR3 nucleotide sequence: TGTGCCAGCAGCCCCGCCCCGTTTAGCGGTGGCTACGAGCAGTACTTC. Protein product: CASSPAPFSGGYEQYF. Drawing the rest from reference TRBV7-2 and TRBJ2-7, the complete variable domain is GAGVSQSPSNKVTEKGKDVELRCDPISGHTALYWYRQSLGQGLEFLIYFQGNSAPDKSGLPSDRFSAERTGGSVSTLTIQRTQQEDSAVYLCASSPAPFSGGYEQYFGPGTRLTVT.